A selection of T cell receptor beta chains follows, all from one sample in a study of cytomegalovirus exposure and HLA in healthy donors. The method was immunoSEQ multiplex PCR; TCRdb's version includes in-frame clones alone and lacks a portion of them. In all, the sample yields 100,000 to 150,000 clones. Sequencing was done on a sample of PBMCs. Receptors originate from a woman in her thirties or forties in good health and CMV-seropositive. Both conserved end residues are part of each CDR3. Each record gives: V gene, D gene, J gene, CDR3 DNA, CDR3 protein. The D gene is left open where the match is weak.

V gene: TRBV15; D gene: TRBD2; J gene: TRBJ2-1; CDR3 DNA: TGTGCCACCAGCAGCTTTAGAGGGACTAAAGCAGGTAATGAGCAGTTCTTC; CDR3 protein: CATSSFRGTKAGNEQFF
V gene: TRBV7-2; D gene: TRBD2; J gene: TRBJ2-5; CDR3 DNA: TGTGCCAGCAGCATTAATTGGGCGGGAGAGCAGTACTTC; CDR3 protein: CASSINWAGEQYF
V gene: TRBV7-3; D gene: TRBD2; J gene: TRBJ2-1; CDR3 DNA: TGTGCCAGCAGCTTACGGGGGGGTCGAGGGGCGAATGAGCAGTTCTTC; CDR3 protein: CASSLRGGRGANEQFF
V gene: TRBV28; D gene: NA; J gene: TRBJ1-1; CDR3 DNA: TGTGCCAGCAGTAACACAGGTTTGCAAGCTTTCTTT; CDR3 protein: CASSNTGLQAFF
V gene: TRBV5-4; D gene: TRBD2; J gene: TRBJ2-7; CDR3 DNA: TGTGCCAGCAGCCTTACTAGCGGGGCCGAAGGGCAGTACTTC; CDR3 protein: CASSLTSGAEGQYF
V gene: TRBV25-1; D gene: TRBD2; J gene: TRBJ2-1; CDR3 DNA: TGTGCCAGCAGTGAAGGGGCGGGAGGACCCTGGGATGAGCAGTTCTTC; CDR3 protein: CASSEGAGGPWDEQFF
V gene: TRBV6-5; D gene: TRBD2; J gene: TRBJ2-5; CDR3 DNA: TGTGCCAGCAGTTACTCAGTAGCGGGCTTACAAGAGACCCAGTACTTC; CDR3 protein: CASSYSVAGLQETQYF
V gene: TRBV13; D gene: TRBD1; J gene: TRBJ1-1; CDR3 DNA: TGTGCCAGCAGCGCGGGACAGCCGAACACTGAAGCTTTCTTT; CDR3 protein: CASSAGQPNTEAFF
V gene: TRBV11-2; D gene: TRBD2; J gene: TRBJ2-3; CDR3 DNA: TGTGCCAGCAGCCCCTGGTTTAAGCGGGAGGGCACAGATACGCAGTATTTT; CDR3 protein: CASSPWFKREGTDTQYF
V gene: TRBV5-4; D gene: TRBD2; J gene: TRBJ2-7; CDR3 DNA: TGTGCCAGCAGCCCGGGGTCGGCTAGCGGGAGTTCCCACGAGCAGTACTTC; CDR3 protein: CASSPGSASGSSHEQYF
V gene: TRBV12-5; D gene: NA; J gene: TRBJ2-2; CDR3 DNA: TGTGCTAGTGGTTTGGCGGGATTCGGGGAGCTGTTTTTT; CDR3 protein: CASGLAGFGELFF
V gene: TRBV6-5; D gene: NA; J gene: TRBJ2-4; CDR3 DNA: TGTGCCGGCGCGTACAGTCTAGCCAAAAACATTCAGTACTTC; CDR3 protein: CAGAYSLAKNIQYF
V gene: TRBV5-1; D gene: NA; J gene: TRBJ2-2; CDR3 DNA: TGCGCCAGCAGCTATTTTGAGGTGGCGAACACCGGGGAGCTGTTTTTT; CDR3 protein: CASSYFEVANTGELFF
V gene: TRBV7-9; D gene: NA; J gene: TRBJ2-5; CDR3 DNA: TGTGCCAGCAGCTATTACCTGGCAGCGTACCAAGAGACCCAGTACTTC; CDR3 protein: CASSYYLAAYQETQYF
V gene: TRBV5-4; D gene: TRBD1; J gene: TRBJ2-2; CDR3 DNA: TGTGCCAGCAGCCCGGGACAGGGTAACACCGGGGAGCTGTTTTTT; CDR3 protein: CASSPGQGNTGELFF
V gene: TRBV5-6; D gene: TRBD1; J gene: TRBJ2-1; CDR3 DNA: TGTGCCAGCAGCAAATCAGACAGGGGCTCCTACAATGAGCAGTTCTTC; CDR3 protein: CASSKSDRGSYNEQFF
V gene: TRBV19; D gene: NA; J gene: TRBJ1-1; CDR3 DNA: TGTGCCAGTAGTCCAGGGCTCGGCACTGAAGCTTTCTTT; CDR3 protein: CASSPGLGTEAFF
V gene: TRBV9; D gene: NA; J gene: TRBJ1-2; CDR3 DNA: TGTGCCAGCAGTAAATTACCGAACAGGGACAACTATGGCTACACCTTC; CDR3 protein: CASSKLPNRDNYGYTF
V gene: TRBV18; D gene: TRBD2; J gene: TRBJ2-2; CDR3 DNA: TGTGCCAGCTCAAAATCTCCTAGCGGGCGCACCGGGGAGCTGTTTTTT; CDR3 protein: CASSKSPSGRTGELFF
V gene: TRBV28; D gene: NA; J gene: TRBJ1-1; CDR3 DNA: TGTGCCAGCGGGACTCCCAACACTGAAGCTTTCTTT; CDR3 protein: CASGTPNTEAFF
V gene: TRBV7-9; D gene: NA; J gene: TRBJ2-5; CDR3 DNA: TGTGCCAGCAGCCATGGGGACAACTCTCAAGAGACCCAGTACTTC; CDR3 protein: CASSHGDNSQETQYF
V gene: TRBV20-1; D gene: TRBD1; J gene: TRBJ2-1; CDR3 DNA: TGCAGGGACAGGGCGGGGAATGAGCAGTTCTTC; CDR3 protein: CRDRAGNEQFF
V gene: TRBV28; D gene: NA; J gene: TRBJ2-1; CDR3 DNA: TGTGCCAGCAGTTTACAGGGCCCTTCCTACAATGAGCAGTTCTTC; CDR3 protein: CASSLQGPSYNEQFF
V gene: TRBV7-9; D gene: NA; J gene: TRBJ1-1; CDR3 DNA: TGTGCCAGCAGTCCAACTGGAGGGATCACTGAAGCTTTCTTT; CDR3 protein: CASSPTGGITEAFF
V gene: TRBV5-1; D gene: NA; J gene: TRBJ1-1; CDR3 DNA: TGCGCCAGCAGCCGCTCCCAGACAGGGAACACTGAAGCTTTCTTT; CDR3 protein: CASSRSQTGNTEAFF
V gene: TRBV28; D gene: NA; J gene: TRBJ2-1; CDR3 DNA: TGTGCCAGCAGTTTCGAGCGTAGTATTGAGCAGTTCTTC; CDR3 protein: CASSFERSIEQFF
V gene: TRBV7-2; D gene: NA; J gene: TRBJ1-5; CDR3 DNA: TGTGCCAGCAGCTTATCCAGGGCTAGCAATCAGCCCCAGCATTTT; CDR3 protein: CASSLSRASNQPQHF
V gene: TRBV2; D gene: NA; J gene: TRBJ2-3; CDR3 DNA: TGTGCCAGCAGCACAGAGACAGCTAGCACAGATACGCAGTATTTT; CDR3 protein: CASSTETASTDTQYF
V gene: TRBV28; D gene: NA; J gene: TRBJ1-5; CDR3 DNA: TGTGCCAGCATTCCTGGGCTCCCCTCAAATCAGCCCCAGCATTTT; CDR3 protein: CASIPGLPSNQPQHF
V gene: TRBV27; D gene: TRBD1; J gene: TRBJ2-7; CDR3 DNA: TGTGCCAGCAGTTTAGGGACAGGGGTAGACGAGCAGTACTTC; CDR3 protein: CASSLGTGVDEQYF
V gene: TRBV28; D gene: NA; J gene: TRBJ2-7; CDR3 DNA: TGTGCCAGCAGTTTCCCAGGGCGCCACGAGCAGTACTTC; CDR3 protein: CASSFPGRHEQYF
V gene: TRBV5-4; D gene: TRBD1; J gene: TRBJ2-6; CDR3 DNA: TGTGCCAGCAGCCCCGGACAGGAATATCCTTCTGGGGCCAACGTCCTGACTTTC; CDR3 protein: CASSPGQEYPSGANVLTF
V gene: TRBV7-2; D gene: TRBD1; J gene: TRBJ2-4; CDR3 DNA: TGTGCCAGCAGCTTAGAGGGACAGGGGTGGGACATTCAGTACTTC; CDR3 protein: CASSLEGQGWDIQYF
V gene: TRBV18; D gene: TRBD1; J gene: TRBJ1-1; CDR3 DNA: TGTGCCAGCTCACCACCGACAGGGAAGGGAACTGAAGCTTTCTTT; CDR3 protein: CASSPPTGKGTEAFF
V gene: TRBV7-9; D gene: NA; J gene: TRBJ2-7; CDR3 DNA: TGTGCCAGCAGCTTAGTAGTCGGTCTAAAGGAGCAGTACTTC; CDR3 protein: CASSLVVGLKEQYF
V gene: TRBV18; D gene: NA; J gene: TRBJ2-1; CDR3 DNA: TGTGCCAGCTCACCAAGGCCCGGGGATAGGTACAATGAGCAGTTCTTC; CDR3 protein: CASSPRPGDRYNEQFF
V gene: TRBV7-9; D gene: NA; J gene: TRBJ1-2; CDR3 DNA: TGTGCCAGCAGCTTAGAGGGGCAGGGTGATGGCTACACCTTC; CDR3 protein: CASSLEGQGDGYTF
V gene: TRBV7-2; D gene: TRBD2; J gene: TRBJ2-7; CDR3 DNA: TGTGCCAGCAGCTTCGCGACTAGCGGGACCTACGAGCAGTACTTC; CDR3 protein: CASSFATSGTYEQYF
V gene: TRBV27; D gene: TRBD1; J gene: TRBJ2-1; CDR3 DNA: TGTGCCAGCAGTTCCGACAGGGGATCCTACAATGAGCAGTTCTTC; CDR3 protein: CASSSDRGSYNEQFF
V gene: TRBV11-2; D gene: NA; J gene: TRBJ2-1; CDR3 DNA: TGCGCCAGCCGCACCAGGGGCGATGAGCAGTTCTTC; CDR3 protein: CASRTRGDEQFF
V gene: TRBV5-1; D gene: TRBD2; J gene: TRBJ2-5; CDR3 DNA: TGCGCCAGCAGCACCCTTGGGGGGGGCCAAGAGACCCAGTACTTC; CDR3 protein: CASSTLGGGQETQYF
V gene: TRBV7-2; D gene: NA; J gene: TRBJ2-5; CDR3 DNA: TGTGCCAGCAGCTTCGGAGGTTTGGAGACCCAGTACTTC; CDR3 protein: CASSFGGLETQYF
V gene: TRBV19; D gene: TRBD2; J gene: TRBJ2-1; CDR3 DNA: TGTGCCAGTAGTATAGAGGCTAGCGGGAGGAATGAGCAGTTCTTC; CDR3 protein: CASSIEASGRNEQFF
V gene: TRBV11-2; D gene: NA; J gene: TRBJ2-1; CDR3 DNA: TGTGCCAGCAGCCAACTTAGGACAGCCTACAATGAGCAGTTCTTC; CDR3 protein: CASSQLRTAYNEQFF
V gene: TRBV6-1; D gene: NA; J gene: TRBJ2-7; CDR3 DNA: TGTGCCAGCAGTCACAGGGAAGGGTACGAGCAGTACTTC; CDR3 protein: CASSHREGYEQYF
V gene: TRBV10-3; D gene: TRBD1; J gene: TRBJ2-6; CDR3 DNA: TGTGCCATCGGCAAGCGACAGGGTTTTTCTGGGGCCAACGTCCTGACTTTC; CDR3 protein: CAIGKRQGFSGANVLTF
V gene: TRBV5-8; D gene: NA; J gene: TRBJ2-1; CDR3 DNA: TGTGCCAGCAGCTTGGGCCTATACAATGAGCAGTTCTTC; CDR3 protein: CASSLGLYNEQFF
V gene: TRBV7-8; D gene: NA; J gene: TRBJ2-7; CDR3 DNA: TGTGCCAGCAGCCCTGGGACTTCCTACTCCTACGAGCAGTACTTC; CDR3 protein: CASSPGTSYSYEQYF
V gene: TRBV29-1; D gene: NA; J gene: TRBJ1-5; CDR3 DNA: TGCAGCGTTCGTGAGCAGGCCGCAAATCAGCCCCAGCATTTT; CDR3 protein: CSVREQAANQPQHF
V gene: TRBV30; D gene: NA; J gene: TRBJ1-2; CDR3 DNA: TGTGCCTGGAGTCGCCTCACAGTTAACTATGGCTACACCTTC; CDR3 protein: CAWSRLTVNYGYTF
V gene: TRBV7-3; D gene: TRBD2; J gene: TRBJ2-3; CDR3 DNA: TGTGCCAGCAGCTTAAATCGAGCGGGAGGTTATACAGATACGCAGTATTTT; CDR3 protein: CASSLNRAGGYTDTQYF